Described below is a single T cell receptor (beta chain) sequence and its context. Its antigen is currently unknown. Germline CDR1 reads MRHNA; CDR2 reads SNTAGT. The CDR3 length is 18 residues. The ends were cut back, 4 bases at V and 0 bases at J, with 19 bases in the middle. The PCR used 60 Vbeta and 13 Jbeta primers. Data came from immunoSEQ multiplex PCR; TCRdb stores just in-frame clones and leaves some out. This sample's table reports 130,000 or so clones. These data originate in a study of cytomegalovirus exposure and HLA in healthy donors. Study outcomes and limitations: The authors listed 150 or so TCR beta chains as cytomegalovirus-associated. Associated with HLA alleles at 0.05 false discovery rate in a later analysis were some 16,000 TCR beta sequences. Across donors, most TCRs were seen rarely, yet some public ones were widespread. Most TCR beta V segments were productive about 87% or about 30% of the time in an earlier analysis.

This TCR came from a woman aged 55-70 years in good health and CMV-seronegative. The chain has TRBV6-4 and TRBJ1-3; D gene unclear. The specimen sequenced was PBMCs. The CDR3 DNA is TGTGCCAGCAGTGTGGCAGGTCGACGACTAAGCTCTGGAAACACCATATATTTT. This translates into CASSVAGRRLSSGNTIYF.